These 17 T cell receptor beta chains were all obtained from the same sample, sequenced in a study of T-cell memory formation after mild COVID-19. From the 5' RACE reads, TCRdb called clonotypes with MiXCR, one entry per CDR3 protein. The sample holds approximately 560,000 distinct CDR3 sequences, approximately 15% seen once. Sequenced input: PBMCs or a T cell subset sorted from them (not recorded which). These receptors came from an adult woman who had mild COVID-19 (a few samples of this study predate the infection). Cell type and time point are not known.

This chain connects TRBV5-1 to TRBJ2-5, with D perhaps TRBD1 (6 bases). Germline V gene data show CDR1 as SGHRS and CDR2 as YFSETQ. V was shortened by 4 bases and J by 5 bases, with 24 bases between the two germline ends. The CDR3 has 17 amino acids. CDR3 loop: CASSVGQGMAVAETQYF. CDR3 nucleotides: TGCGCCAGCAGCGTGGGGCAGGGGATGGCGGTTGCGGAGACCCAGTACTTC.

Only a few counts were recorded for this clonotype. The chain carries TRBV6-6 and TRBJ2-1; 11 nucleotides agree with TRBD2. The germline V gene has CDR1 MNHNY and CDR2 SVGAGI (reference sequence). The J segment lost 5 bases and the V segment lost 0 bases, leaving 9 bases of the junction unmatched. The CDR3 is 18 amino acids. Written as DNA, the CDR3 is TGTGCCAGCAGTTACTCTATATTCGGGACTAGCGGAGACAATGAGCAGTTCTTC. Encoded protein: CASSYSIFGTSGDNEQFF.

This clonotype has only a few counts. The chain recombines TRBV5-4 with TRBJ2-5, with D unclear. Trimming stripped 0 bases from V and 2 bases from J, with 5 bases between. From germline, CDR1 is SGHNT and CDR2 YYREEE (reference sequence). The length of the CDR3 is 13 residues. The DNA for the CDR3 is TGTGCCAGCAGCTTGGAGGTTCAAGAGACCCAGTACTTC. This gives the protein CASSLEVQETQYF.

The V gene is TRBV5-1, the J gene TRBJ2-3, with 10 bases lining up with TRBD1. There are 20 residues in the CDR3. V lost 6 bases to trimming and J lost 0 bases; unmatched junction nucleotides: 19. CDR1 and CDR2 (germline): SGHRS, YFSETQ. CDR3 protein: CASNKDRGPATHRSTDTQYF. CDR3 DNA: TGCGCCAGCAACAAAGACAGGGGGCCGGCCACACACCGAAGCACAGATACGCAGTATTTT.

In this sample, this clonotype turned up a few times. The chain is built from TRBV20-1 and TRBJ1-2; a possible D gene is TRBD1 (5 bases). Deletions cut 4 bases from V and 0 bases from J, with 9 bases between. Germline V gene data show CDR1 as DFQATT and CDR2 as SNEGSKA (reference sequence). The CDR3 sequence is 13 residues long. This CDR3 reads CSATTATNYGYTF. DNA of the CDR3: TGCAGTGCTACGACAGCCACTAACTATGGCTACACCTTC.

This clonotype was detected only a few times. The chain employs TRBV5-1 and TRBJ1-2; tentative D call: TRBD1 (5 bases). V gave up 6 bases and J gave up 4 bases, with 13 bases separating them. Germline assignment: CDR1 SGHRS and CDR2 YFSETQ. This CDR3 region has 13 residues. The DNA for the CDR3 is TGCGCCAGCACCTCGCAGGGAGGCTATGGCTACACCTTC. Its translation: CASTSQGGYGYTF.

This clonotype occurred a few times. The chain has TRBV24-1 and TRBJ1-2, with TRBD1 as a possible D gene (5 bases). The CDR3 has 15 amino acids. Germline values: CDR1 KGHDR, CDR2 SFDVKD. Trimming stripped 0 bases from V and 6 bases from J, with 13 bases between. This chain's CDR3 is CATSDLEQGIHGYTF. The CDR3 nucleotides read TGTGCCACCAGTGATTTGGAGCAGGGTATCCATGGCTACACCTTC.

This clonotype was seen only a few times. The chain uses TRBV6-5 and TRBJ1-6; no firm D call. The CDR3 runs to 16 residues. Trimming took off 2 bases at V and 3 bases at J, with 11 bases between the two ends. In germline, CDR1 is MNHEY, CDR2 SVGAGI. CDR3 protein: CASSYRPTIYNSPLHF. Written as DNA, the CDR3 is TGTGCCAGCAGTTACCGCCCGACAATCTATAATTCACCCCTCCACTTT.

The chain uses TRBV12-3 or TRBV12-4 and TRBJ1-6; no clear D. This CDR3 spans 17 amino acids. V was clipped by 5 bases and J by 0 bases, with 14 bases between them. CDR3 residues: CASSPGVGSSYNSPLHF. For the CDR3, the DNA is TGTGCCAGCAGTCCAGGAGTCGGAAGCTCCTATAATTCACCCCTCCACTTT.

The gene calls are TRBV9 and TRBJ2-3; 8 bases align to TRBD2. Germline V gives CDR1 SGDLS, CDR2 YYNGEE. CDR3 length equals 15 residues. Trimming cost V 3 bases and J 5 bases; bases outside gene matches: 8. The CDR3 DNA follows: TGTGCCAGCAGCGCCGGGACTAGACTTGTAGATACGCAGTATTTT. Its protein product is CASSAGTRLVDTQYF. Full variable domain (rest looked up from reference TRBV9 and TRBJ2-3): DSGVTQTPKHLITATGQRVTLRCSPRSGDLSVYWYQQSLDQGLQFLIQYYNGEERAKGNILERFSAQQFPDLHSELNLSSLELGDSALYFCASSAGTRLVDTQYFGPGTRLTVL.

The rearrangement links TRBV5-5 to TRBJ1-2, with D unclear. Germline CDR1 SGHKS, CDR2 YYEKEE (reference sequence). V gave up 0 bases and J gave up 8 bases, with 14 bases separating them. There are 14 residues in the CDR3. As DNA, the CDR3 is TGTGCCAGCAGCTTGGCTCGCAGTCTAGCGGGCTACACCTTC. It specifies CASSLARSLAGYTF.

The CDR3 loop reads CASSLARFYGYTF. The CDR3 DNA reads TGTGCCAGCAGCTTAGCGAGGTTCTATGGCTACACCTTC. The chain employs TRBV7-8 and TRBJ1-2; D unresolved. V was pared by 0 bases and J by 4 bases, with 6 bases between. The CDR3 covers 13 residues. Per germline, CDR1 SGHVS and CDR2 FQNEAQ.

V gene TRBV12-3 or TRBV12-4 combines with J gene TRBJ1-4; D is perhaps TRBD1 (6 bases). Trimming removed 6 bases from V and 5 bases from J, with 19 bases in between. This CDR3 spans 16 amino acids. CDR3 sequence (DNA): TGTGCCAGCAGGGACAGTGGAACGTTTCCGAATGAAAAACTGTTTTTT. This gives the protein CASRDSGTFPNEKLFF.

The CDR3 reads CASSRHFASGRANEQFF. CDR3 in DNA: TGTGCCAGCAGCCGTCACTTCGCTAGCGGGAGGGCCAATGAGCAGTTCTTC. J is TRBJ2-1 and V is TRBV11-3, with TRBD2 matching 12 bases. With V trimmed by 5 bases and J by 6 bases, 11 bases remained unmatched. The CDR3 is made up of 17 amino acids. CDR1 and CDR2 from the germline V gene are SGHNT and YENEEA.

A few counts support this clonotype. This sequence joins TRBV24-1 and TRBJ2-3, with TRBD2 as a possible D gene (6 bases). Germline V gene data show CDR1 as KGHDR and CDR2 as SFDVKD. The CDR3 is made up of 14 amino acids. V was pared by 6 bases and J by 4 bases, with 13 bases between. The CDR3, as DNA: TGTGCCACCAGTCCCGGGACTCCTCCAGATACGCAGTATTTT. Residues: CATSPGTPPDTQYF.

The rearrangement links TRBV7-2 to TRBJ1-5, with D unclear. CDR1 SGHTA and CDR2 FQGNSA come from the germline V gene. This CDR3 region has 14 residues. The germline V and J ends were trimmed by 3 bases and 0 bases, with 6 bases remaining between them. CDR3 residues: CASSFWVSNQPQHF. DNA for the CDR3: TGTGCCAGCAGCTTTTGGGTTAGCAATCAGCCCCAGCATTTT.

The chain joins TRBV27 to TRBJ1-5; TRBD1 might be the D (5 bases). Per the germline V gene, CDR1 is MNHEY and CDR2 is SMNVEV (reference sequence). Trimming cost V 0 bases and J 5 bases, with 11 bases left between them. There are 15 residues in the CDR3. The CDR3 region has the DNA TGTGCCAGCAGTTTATCCGCGACAGCATATCAGCCCCAGCATTTT. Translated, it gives CASSLSATAYQPQHF.